The 5 T cell receptor beta chains given below trace back to one sample, sequenced in a study of cytomegalovirus exposure and HLA in healthy donors. 13 Jbeta primers and 60 Vbeta primers were used for the PCR. Produced via immunoSEQ multiplex PCR; TCRdb's table is partial and in-frame only. This sample yields about 130,000 clones, of which roughly 80% are seen a single time; under 5% belongs to the top ten. Sequenced material: PBMCs. Receptor source: a man between 18 and 29 years old in good health and CMV-seropositive.

The CDR3 region is CASSQAPVLAGGVTDTQYF. The CDR3 DNA reads TGTGCCAGCAGCCAAGCCCCGGTACTGGCGGGGGGGGTTACAGATACGCAGTATTTT. This sequence joins TRBV4-2 and TRBJ2-3, with 9 bases matching TRBD2. Trimming at V came to 1 base and at J to 3 bases, leaving 14 bases not matched to a gene. The CDR3 length is 19 residues. The germline V gene encodes CDR1 LGHNA and CDR2 YNFKEQ.

The chain joins TRBV19 to TRBJ1-5; 10 bases are shared with TRBD1. This CDR3 has 14 residues. Germline CDR1 LNHDA, CDR2 SQIVND (reference sequence). After removal of 7 bases from V and 5 bases from J, the junction contained 5 bases not matched to a gene. CDR3 in amino acids: CASIGQGGYQPQHF. Written as DNA, the CDR3 is TGTGCCAGTATCGGACAGGGGGGTTATCAGCCCCAGCATTTT.

This chain links TRBV2 with TRBJ1-1; the D gene is possibly TRBD1 (6 bases). The V and J ends lost 8 bases and 8 bases respectively, with 12 bases between them. This CDR3 contains 11 residues. CDR1 and CDR2 (germline): SNHLY, FYNNEI. CDR3 in DNA: TGTGCCAGCGGGACATTCACGGAAGCTTTCTTT. Translation gives CASGTFTEAFF.

The chain uses TRBV6-5 and TRBJ2-6; D gene unclear. Per germline, CDR1 MNHEY and CDR2 SVGAGI. The CDR3 is 13 amino acids. V lost 10 bases, J lost 0 bases, and 7 bases lay in between. CDR3 DNA: TGTGCCACCGCGGTCTCTGGGGCCAACGTCCTGACTTTC. Translated, it gives CATAVSGANVLTF.

The chain joins TRBV4-1 to TRBJ2-6; TRBD1 might be the D (5 bases). Per the germline V gene, CDR1 is MGHRA and CDR2 is YSYEKL. Trimming took 0 bases from V and 2 from J, leaving 8 bases between them. The CDR3 loop spans 16 amino acids. In nucleotides, the CDR3 is TGCGCCAGCAGCCAAGATGACAGCCCTGGGGCCAACGTCCTGACTTTC. It yields the protein CASSQDDSPGANVLTF.